A selection of T cell receptor beta chains follows, all from one sample in a study of cytomegalovirus exposure and HLA in healthy donors. Assay used: immunoSEQ multiplex PCR; TCRdb lists only in-frame clones, some missing. The sample holds 95,000 to 150,000 clones, approximately 81% seen once. The sample consisted of PBMCs. Receptor source: a woman under 40 in good health and CMV-seronegative. CDR3s include the opening cysteine and the closing phenylalanine or tryptophan. A D gene is named only where the DNA matches it firmly. Clone sizes are given selectively: once, few, many, or a class where the clone is expanded.

V	D	size	J	CDR3	DNA
TRBV10-3	-	-	TRBJ1-3	CAISGGRNSGNTIYF	TGTGCCATCAGTGGTGGCAGGAACTCTGGAAACACCATATATTTT
TRBV5-1	TRBD2	-	TRBJ2-3	CASSSRTGTRTDTQYF	TGCGCCAGCAGCTCCAGGACCGGGACTAGAACAGATACGCAGTATTTT
TRBV29-1	-	few	TRBJ1-2	CSVEVENGYTF	TGCAGCGTTGAAGTAGAGAATGGCTACACCTTC
TRBV27	-	once	TRBJ1-1	CASSMRMNTEAFF	TGTGCCAGCAGTATGCGGATGAACACTGAAGCTTTCTTT
TRBV6-4	TRBD2	-	TRBJ2-1	CASSSGGAGFNEQFF	TGTGCCAGCAGTAGCGGGGGGGCCGGCTTCAATGAGCAGTTCTTC
TRBV14	-	-	TRBJ2-1	CASSQDNWGVGNEQFF	TGTGCCAGCAGCCAAGATAATTGGGGGGTGGGCAATGAGCAGTTCTTC
TRBV10-1	-	-	TRBJ1-3	CARRHVSGNTIYF	TGCGCCAGGAGACATGTATCTGGAAACACCATATATTTT
TRBV2	TRBD1	-	TRBJ2-1	CASRIGTGYNEQFF	TGTGCCAGTCGGATCGGGACAGGGTACAATGAGCAGTTCTTC
TRBV23-1	-	-	TRBJ1-4	CASSQAPRGKKLFF	TGCGCCAGCAGTCAGGCACCGAGGGGGAAAAAACTGTTTTTT
TRBV12-2	-	-	TRBJ2-7	CASRLKTRTGEVREQYF	TGTGCAAGTCGCTTAAAGACAAGGACAGGGGAAGTACGGGAGCAGTACTTC
TRBV25-1	-	-	TRBJ2-1	CASSDLVGGSYNEQFF	TGTGCCAGCAGTGACCTGGTAGGGGGCTCCTACAATGAGCAGTTCTTC
TRBV5-1	-	-	TRBJ2-1	CASSARGLGLERNEQFF	TGCGCCAGCAGCGCGAGGGGGTTGGGGCTTGAACGGAATGAGCAGTTCTTC
TRBV4-1	-	once	TRBJ1-4	CASSQADRYNEKLFF	TGCGCCAGCAGCCAAGCTGACAGGTATAATGAAAAACTGTTTTTT
TRBV12-5	-	few	TRBJ1-3	CASGASGSGNTIYF	TGTGCTAGTGGTGCCTCCGGTTCTGGAAACACCATATATTTT
TRBV6-5	-	-	TRBJ1-2	CASSYSEVIYGYTF	TGTGCCAGCAGTTACTCGGAGGTTATCTATGGCTACACCTTC
TRBV2	-	-	TRBJ2-3	CASAGPGGGGSTDTQYF	TGTGCCAGCGCCGGTCCTGGGGGAGGGGGGTCCACAGATACGCAGTATTTT
TRBV12-5	-	-	TRBJ1-1	CASGSPWGGDTEAFF	TGTGCTAGTGGTTCCCCGTGGGGGGGGGACACTGAAGCTTTCTTT
TRBV5-1	-	once	TRBJ1-3	CASSLAGAGNTIYF	TGCGCCAGCAGCTTGGCAGGGGCTGGTAACACCATATATTTT
TRBV7-2	TRBD1	few	TRBJ1-3	CASRTGGRQGTGNTIYF	TGTGCCAGCAGAACAGGGGGCCGACAGGGTACCGGGAACACCATATATTTT
TRBV5-5	TRBD1	-	TRBJ2-1	CASSLAGTGGNEQFF	TGTGCCAGCAGCTTGGCCGGGACAGGGGGAAATGAGCAGTTCTTC
TRBV9	-	-	TRBJ1-1	CASSAEGNTEAFF	TGTGCCAGCAGCGCCGAGGGGAACACTGAAGCTTTCTTT
TRBV5-4	TRBD2	-	TRBJ2-1	CASSLELAGNEQFF	TGTGCCAGCAGCTTGGAACTAGCGGGCAATGAGCAGTTCTTC
TRBV6-1	TRBD2	-	TRBJ2-1	CASRDLAGGHNEQFF	TGTGCCAGCAGGGACTTGGCGGGGGGACACAATGAGCAGTTCTTC
TRBV2	-	-	TRBJ1-2	CASRAVTGGYGYTF	TGTGCCAGCAGAGCAGTGACAGGCGGCTATGGCTACACCTTC
TRBV15	TRBD1	few	TRBJ1-2	CATSRDEGQGASYGYTF	TGTGCCACCAGCAGAGATGAGGGCCAGGGGGCAAGCTATGGCTACACCTTC
TRBV30	-	once	TRBJ2-5	CAWDSQETQYF	TGTGCCTGGGACAGTCAAGAGACCCAGTACTTC
TRBV5-6	TRBD1	-	TRBJ1-2	CASSLLQGEWDGYTF	TGTGCCAGCAGCTTACTGCAGGGGGAATGGGATGGCTACACCTTC
TRBV5-6	TRBD1	few	TRBJ1-2	CASSPRTGYRYGYTF	TGTGCCAGCAGCCCCCGGACAGGGTATCGCTATGGCTACACCTTC
TRBV7-8	TRBD1	-	TRBJ2-7	CASSLAGTGIAYEQYF	TGTGCCAGCAGCTTGGCCGGGACAGGGATCGCCTACGAGCAGTACTTC
TRBV14	-	-	TRBJ2-1	CASSQDIAWSSYNEQFF	TGTGCCAGCAGCCAAGACATAGCGTGGAGCTCCTACAATGAGCAGTTCTTC
TRBV9	TRBD2	-	TRBJ2-2	CASSDWGGAGELFF	TGTGCCAGCAGCGATTGGGGAGGGGCCGGGGAGCTGTTTTTT
TRBV19	TRBD1	-	TRBJ2-5	CASSVDRGRDRTQYF	TGTGCCAGTAGTGTTGACAGGGGGCGCGACAGGACCCAGTACTTC
TRBV6-1	-	once	TRBJ2-7	CASGLQGTSEYF	TGTGCCAGCGGCCTACAGGGAACAAGTGAGTACTTC
TRBV7-2	-	-	TRBJ1-6	CASSLMRGNSPLHF	TGTGCCAGCAGCTTAATGAGGGGGAATTCACCCCTCCACTTT
TRBV7-2	-	-	TRBJ1-2	CASSLEELGANGYTF	TGTGCCAGCAGCTTGGAAGAATTGGGGGCGAATGGCTACACCTTC
TRBV5-6	-	-	TRBJ1-1	CASTLGTLIEAFF	TGTGCCAGCACCCTCGGGACACTAATTGAGGCTTTCTTT
TRBV12-5	TRBD2	-	TRBJ2-2	CASGYGLAGGRTGELFF	TGTGCTAGTGGCTACGGACTAGCGGGGGGAAGGACCGGGGAGCTGTTTTTT
TRBV9	-	-	TRBJ2-1	CASSVASGGSYNEQFF	TGTGCCAGCAGCGTAGCTTCCGGAGGCTCCTACAATGAGCAGTTCTTC
TRBV5-1	-	-	TRBJ2-1	CASSVTGSYNEQFF	TGCGCCAGCAGCGTCACAGGATCCTACAATGAGCAGTTCTTC
TRBV30	-	once	TRBJ1-5	CAWSTQGNQPQHF	TGTGCCTGGAGTACGCAGGGAAATCAGCCCCAGCATTTT
TRBV11-2	TRBD1	-	TRBJ1-2	CASSFGQGRGNYGYTF	TGTGCCAGCAGCTTTGGACAGGGACGGGGTAACTATGGCTACACCTTC
TRBV30	TRBD1	-	TRBJ2-4	CAWKGALGAKNIQYF	TGTGCCTGGAAGGGGGCCCTAGGAGCCAAAAACATTCAGTACTTC
TRBV2	-	-	TRBJ1-2	CASSASRSNYGYTF	TGTGCCAGCAGTGCAAGTCGGTCTAACTATGGCTACACCTTC
TRBV10-3	-	few	TRBJ1-6	CATQTENSPLHF	TGTGCCACGCAGACAGAAAATTCACCCCTCCACTTT